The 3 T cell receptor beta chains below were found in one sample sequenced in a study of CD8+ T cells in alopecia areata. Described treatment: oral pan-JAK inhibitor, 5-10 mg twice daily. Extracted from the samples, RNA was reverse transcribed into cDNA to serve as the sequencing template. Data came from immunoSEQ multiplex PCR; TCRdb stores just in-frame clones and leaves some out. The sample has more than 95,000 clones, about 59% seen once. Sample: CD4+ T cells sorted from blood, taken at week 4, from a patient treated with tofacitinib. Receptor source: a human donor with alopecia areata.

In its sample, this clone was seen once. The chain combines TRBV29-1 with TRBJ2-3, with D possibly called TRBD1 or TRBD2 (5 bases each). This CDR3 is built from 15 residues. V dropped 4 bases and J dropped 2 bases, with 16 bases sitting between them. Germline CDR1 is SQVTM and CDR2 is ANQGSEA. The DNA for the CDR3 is TGCAGCGTTGGAGGGGCGGGCGGCTCCACAGATACGCAGTATTTT. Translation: CSVGGAGGSTDTQYF.

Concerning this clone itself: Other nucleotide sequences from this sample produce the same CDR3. For the CDR3, the DNA is TGTGCCAGCAGCGTAGGGGGGTACACTGAAGCTTTCTTT. Translated, it gives CASSVGGYTEAFF. The V call is TRBV9, the J call TRBJ1-1, with D possibly being TRBD1 (5 bases). The V gene lost 0 bases and the J gene lost 3 bases, with 6 bases spanning the gap. Germline CDR1 SGDLS, CDR2 YYNGEE. CDR3 length: 13 amino acids.

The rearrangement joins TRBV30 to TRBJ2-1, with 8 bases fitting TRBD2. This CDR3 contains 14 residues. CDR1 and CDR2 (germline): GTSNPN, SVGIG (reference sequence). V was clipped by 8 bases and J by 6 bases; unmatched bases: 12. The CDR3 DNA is TGTGCCGCTGATTCCGGGACTAGGGGCAATGAGCAGTTCTTC. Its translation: CAADSGTRGNEQFF. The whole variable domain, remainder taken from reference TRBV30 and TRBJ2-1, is SQTIHQWPATLVQPVGSPLSLECTVEGTSNPNLYWYRQAAGRGLQLLFYSVGIGQISSEVPQNLSASRPQDRQFILSSKKLLLSDSGFYLCAADSGTRGNEQFFGPGTRLTVL.